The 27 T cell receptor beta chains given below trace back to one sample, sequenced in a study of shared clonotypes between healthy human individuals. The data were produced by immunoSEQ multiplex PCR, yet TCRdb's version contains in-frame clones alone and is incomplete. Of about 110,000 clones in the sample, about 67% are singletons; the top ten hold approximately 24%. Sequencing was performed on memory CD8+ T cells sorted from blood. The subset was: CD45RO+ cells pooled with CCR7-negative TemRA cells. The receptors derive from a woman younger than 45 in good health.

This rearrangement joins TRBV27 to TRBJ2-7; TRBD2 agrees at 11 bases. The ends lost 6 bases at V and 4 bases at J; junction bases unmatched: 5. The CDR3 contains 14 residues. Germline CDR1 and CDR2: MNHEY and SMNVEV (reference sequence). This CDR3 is CASRIAGGPYEQYF. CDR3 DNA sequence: TGTGCCAGCAGAATAGCGGGAGGGCCTTACGAGCAGTACTTC.

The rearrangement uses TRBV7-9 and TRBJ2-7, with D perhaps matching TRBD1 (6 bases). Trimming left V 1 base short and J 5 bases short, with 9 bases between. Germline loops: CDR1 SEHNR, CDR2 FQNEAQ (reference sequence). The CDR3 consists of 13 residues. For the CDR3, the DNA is TGTGCCAGCAGCTTAGGACAGGCAAACGAGCAGTACTTC. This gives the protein CASSLGQANEQYF.

The CDR3 DNA sequence: TGTGCCAGCAGGGTGGACAGGGCTAGCAATCAGCCCCAGCATTTT. Amino acid sequence: CASRVDRASNQPQHF. This sequence joins TRBV2 and TRBJ1-5; TRBD1 agrees at 8 bases. This CDR3 spans 15 amino acids. Per germline, CDR1 SNHLY and CDR2 FYNNEI. V was pared by 6 bases and J by 0 bases, with 4 bases of the junction left unmatched.

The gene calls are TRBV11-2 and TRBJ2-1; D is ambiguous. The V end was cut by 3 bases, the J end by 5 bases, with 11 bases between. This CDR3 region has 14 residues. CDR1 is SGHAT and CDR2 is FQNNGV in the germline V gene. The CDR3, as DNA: TGTGCCAGCAGCTTTTACAAGCCTCACAATGAGCAGTTCTTC. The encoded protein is CASSFYKPHNEQFF.

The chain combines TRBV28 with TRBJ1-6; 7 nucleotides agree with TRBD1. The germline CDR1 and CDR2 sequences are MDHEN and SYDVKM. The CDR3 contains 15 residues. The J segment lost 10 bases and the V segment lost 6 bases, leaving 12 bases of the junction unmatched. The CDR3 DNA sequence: TGTGCCAGCAGACCAGTGACAGGGAGGCGATCACCCCTCCACTTT. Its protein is CASRPVTGRRSPLHF. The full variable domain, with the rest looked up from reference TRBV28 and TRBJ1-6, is DVKVTQSSRYLVKRTGEKVFLECVQDMDHENMFWYRQDPGLGLRLIYFSYDVKMKEKGDIPEGYSVSREKKERFSLILESASTNQTSMYLCASRPVTGRRSPLHFGNGTRLTVT.

CDR3 bases: TGTGCCAGCAGCTTGTGGGAGAGTAACTATGGCTACACCTTC. It encodes CASSLWESNYGYTF. V and J are TRBV5-6 and TRBJ1-2; D is ambiguous. The V gene lost 1 base and the J gene lost 1 base, with 8 bases spanning the gap. This CDR3 is 14 amino acids long. The germline V gene has CDR1 SGHDT and CDR2 YYEEEE.

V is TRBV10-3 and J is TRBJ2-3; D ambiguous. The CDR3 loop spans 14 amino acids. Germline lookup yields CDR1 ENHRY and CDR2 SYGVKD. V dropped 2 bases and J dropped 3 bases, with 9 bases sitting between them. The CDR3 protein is CAISETDETDTQYF. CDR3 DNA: TGTGCCATCAGTGAGACGGACGAGACAGATACGCAGTATTTT.

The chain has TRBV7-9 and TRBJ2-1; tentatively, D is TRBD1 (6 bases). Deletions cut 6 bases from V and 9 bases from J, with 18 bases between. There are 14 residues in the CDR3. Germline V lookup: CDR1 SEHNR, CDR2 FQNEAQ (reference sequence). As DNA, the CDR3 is TGTGCCAGCAGACAGGGCCCAAGGAAGGCTGAGCAGTTCTTC. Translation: CASRQGPRKAEQFF. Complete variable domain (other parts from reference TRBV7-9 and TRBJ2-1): DTGVSQNPRHKITKRGQNVTFRCDPISEHNRLYWYRQTLGQGPEFLTYFQNEAQLEKSRLLSDRFSAERPKGSFSTLEIQRTEQGDSAMYLCASRQGPRKAEQFFGPGTRLTVL.

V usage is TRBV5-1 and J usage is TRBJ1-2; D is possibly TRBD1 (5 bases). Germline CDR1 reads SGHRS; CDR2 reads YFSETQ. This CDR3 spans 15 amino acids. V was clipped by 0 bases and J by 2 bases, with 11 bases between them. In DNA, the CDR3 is TGCGCCAGCAGCTTGGCACAGGCCTCGAACTATGGCTACACCTTC. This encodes CASSLAQASNYGYTF.

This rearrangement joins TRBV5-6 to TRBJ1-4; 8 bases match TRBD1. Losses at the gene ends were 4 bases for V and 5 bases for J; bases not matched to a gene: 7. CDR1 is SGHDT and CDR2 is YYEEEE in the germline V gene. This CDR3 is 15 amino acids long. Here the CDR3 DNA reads TGTGCCAGCAGCCGACGGACAGGGACGAATGAAAAACTGTTTTTT. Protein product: CASSRRTGTNEKLFF.

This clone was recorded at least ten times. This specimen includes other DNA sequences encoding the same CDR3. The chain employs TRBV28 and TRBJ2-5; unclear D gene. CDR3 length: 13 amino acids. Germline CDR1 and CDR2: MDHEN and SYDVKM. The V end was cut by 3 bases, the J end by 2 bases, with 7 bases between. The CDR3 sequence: CASSFDNQETQYF. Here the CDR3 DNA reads TGTGCCAGCAGTTTCGACAATCAAGAGACCCAGTACTTC.

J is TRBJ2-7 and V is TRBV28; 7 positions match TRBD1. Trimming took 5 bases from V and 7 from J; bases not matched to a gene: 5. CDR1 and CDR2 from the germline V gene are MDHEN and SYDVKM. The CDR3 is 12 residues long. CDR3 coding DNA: TGTGCCAGCAGTCAACAGGGGCTGGAGCAGTACTTC. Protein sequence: CASSQQGLEQYF.

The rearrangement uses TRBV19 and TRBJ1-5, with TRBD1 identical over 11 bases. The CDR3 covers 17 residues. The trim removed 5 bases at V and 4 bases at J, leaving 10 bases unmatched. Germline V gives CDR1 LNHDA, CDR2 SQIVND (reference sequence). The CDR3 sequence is CASSVETGTGGNQPQHF. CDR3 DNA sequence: TGTGCCAGTAGTGTTGAAACCGGGACAGGGGGTAATCAGCCCCAGCATTTT.

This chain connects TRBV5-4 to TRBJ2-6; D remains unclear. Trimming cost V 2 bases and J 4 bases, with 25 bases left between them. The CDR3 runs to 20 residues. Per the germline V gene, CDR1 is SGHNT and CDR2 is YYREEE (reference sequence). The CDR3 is CASSFGLVSVPRGGANVLTF. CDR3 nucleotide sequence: TGTGCCAGCAGCTTTGGTTTGGTATCGGTTCCCCGTGGAGGGGCCAACGTCCTGACTTTC.

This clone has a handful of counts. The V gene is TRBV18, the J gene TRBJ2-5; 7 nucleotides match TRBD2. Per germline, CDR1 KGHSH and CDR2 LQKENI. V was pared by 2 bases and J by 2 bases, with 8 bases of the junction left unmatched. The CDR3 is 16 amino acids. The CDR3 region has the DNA TGTGCCAGCTCACCAATCAAGGGAGGGGTACAAGAGACCCAGTACTTC. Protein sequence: CASSPIKGGVQETQYF.

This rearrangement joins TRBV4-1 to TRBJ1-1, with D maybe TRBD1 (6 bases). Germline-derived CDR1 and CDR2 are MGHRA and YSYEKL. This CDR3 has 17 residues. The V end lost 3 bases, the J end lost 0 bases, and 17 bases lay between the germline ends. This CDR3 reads CASSQNPPGTMNTEAFF. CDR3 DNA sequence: TGCGCCAGCAGCCAGAACCCGCCCGGGACAATGAACACTGAAGCTTTCTTT.

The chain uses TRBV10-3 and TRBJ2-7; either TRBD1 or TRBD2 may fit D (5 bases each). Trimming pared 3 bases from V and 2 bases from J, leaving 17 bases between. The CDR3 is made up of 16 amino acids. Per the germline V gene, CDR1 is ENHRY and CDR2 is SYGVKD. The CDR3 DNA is TGTGCCATCAGTGACCTCACCGGGACGCGTACCTACGAGCAGTACTTC. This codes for CAISDLTGTRTYEQYF.

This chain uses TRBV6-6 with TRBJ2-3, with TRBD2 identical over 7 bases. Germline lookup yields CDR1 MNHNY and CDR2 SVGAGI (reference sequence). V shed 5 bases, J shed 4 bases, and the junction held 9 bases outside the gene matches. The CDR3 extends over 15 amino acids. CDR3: CASSDGGSGADTQYF. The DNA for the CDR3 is TGTGCCAGCAGTGACGGCGGGAGCGGCGCAGATACGCAGTATTTT.

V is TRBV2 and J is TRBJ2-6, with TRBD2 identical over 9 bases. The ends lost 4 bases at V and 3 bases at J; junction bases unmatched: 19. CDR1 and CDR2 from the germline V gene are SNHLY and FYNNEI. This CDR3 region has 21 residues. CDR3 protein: CASSAGPRSVAGVLGANVLTF. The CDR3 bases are TGTGCCAGCAGTGCCGGGCCGCGTAGCGTAGCGGGAGTCCTTGGGGCCAACGTCCTGACTTTC.

In DNA, the CDR3 is TGCAGCGTTGGAAACACCGAGGGGGAGACCCAGTACTTC. Protein product: CSVGNTEGETQYF. This chain joins TRBV29-1 and TRBJ2-5; either TRBD1 or TRBD2 may supply D (5 bases each). This CDR3 is built from 13 residues. Between the trimmed V and J ends, which lost 4 bases and 5 bases, there was a span of 14 bases. From germline, CDR1 is SQVTM and CDR2 ANQGSEA.

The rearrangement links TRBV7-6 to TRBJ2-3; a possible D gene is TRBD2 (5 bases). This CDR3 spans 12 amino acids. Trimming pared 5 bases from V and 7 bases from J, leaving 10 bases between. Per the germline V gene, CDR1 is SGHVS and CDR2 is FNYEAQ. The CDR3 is CASSVTGNTQYF. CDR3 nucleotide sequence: TGTGCCAGCAGCGTCACGGGGAATACGCAGTATTTT.

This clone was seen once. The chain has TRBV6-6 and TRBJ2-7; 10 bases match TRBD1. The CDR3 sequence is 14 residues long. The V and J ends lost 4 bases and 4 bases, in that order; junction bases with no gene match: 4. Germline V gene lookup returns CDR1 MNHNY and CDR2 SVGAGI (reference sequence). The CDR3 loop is CASSSRDRGYEQYF. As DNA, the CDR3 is TGTGCCAGCAGTTCTCGGGACAGGGGATACGAGCAGTACTTC.

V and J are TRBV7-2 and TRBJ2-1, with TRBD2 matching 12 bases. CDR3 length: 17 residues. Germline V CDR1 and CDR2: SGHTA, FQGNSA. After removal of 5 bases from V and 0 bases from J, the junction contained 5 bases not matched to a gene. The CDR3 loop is CASSMGLAGVSYNEQFF. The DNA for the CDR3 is TGTGCCAGCAGCATGGGACTAGCGGGTGTCTCCTACAATGAGCAGTTCTTC.

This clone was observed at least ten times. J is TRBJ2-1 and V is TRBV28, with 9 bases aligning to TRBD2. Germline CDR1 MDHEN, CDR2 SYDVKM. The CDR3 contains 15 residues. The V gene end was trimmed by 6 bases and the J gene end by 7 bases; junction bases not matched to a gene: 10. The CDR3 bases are TGTGCCAGCAGCACCTTAGCGGGAGACATAAATGAGCAGTTCTTC. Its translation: CASSTLAGDINEQFF. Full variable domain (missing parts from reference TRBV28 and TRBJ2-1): DVKVTQSSRYLVKRTGEKVFLECVQDMDHENMFWYRQDPGLGLRLIYFSYDVKMKEKGDIPEGYSVSREKKERFSLILESASTNQTSMYLCASSTLAGDINEQFFGPGTRLTVL.

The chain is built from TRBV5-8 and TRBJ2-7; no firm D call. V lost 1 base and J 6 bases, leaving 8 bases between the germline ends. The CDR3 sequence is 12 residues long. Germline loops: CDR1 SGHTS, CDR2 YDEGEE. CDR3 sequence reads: CASSLRIGEQYF. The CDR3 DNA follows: TGTGCCAGCAGCTTGCGGATCGGCGAGCAGTACTTC.

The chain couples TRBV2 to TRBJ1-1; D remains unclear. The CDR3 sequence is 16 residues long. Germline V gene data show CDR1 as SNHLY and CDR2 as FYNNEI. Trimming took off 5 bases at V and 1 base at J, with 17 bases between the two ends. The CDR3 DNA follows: TGTGCCAGCAGTAAATTATGGGGTGTTGGGAACACTGAAGCTTTCTTT. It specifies CASSKLWGVGNTEAFF.

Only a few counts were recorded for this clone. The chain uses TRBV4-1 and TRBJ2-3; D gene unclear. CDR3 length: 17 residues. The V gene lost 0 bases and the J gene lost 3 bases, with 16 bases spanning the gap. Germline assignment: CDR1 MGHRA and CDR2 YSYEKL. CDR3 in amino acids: CASSQEGPPSLTDTQYF. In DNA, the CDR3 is TGCGCCAGCAGCCAAGAGGGTCCCCCTTCCTTAACAGATACGCAGTATTTT.